This TCR beta chain was sequenced for a study of response to subunit inactivated influenza vaccine. TCRdb called the RT-PCR reads again in MiXCR, with one record for every CDR3 protein. Found here are hundreds of thousands of distinct CDR3 sequences, approximately 14% of them singletons; the top ten hold around 10%. This clonotype has just a few counts. In germline, CDR1 is SEHNR, CDR2 FQNEAQ (reference sequence). Deletions cut 7 bases from V and 6 bases from J, with 18 bases between. The length of the CDR3 is 15 residues. The chain couples TRBV7-9 to TRBJ1-4, with a weak D call TRBD1 (5 bases). The sample was PBMCs from blood, taken 12 days after vaccination. The receptor's source is a man aged 50 to 59 who received an inactivated influenza vaccine. The CDR3 loop reads CASMAMGTSDEKLFF. In nucleotides, the CDR3 is TGTGCCAGCATGGCGATGGGGACCTCTGATGAAAAACTGTTTTTT.